Listed here are 16 T cell receptor beta chains from one sample, sequenced in a study of blood T cell repertoires in COVID-19. The assay was immunoSEQ multiplex PCR, and TCRdb's table has in-frame clones only and misses some. This repertoire shows fewer than 60,000 clones, approximately 82% found once; its top ten account for roughly 3.5%. The specimen was peripheral blood. The receptor source for this set is a man between 60 and 75 years old with acute or convalescent COVID-19.

CDR3 loop: CASSFGTGPYGYTF. The CDR3 nucleotides are TGTGCCAGCAGTTTCGGGACAGGTCCCTATGGCTACACCTTC. The chain has TRBV28 and TRBJ1-2, with 8 positions matching TRBD1. V lost 3 bases, J lost 4 bases, and 4 bases stayed unmatched. The CDR3 contains 14 residues. Germline V gives CDR1 MDHEN, CDR2 SYDVKM.

The chain couples TRBV7-9 to TRBJ2-2; D remains unclear. CDR3 length: 11 residues. The ends were cut back, 8 bases at V and 7 bases at J, with 8 bases in the middle. CDR1 is SEHNR and CDR2 is FQNEAQ in the germline V gene (reference sequence). CDR3 nucleotide sequence: TGTGCCAGCCGTATATTCGGGGAGCTGTTTTTT. Translating it yields CASRIFGELFF.

V gene TRBV19 combines with J gene TRBJ1-2; D is perhaps TRBD1 (5 bases). Trimming removed 3 bases at V and 4 bases at J, with 15 bases between. Germline-derived CDR1 and CDR2 are LNHDA and SQIVND (reference sequence). The CDR3 has 15 residues. CDR3 sequence: CASSIKSGAIYGYTF. CDR3 nucleotide sequence: TGTGCCAGTAGTATTAAATCTGGGGCGATCTATGGCTACACCTTC.

The chain has TRBV7-9 and TRBJ2-2; the D is unclear. Deletions cut 1 base from V and 4 bases from J, with 10 bases between. The germline V gene has CDR1 SEHNR and CDR2 FQNEAQ (reference sequence). CDR3 length: 15 residues. The CDR3 bases are TGTGCCAGCAGCTTAGAATTTTACATCACCGGGGAGCTGTTTTTT. Translated: CASSLEFYITGELFF.

By proportion, this clone is medium-sized (0.01 to 0.1%). CDR3 sequence reads: CASSHTTGTGELFF. Here the CDR3 DNA reads TGCGCCAGCAGCCATACGACTGGCACCGGGGAGCTGTTTTTT. This chain joins TRBV4-1 and TRBJ2-2; no clear D. There are 14 residues in the CDR3. CDR1 MGHRA and CDR2 YSYEKL come from the germline V gene. The V end was cut by 3 bases, the J end by 4 bases, with 9 bases between.

The genes are TRBV29-1 and TRBJ2-1; TRBD1 is a possible D gene (5 bases). This CDR3 is 15 amino acids long. Trimming cost V 6 bases and J 0 bases, with 15 bases left between them. CDR1 is SQVTM and CDR2 is ANQGSEA in the germline V gene. The CDR3 nucleotides are TGCAGCGTCAAAAGTCGTCAGGGCTCCTACAATGAGCAGTTCTTC. Encoded protein: CSVKSRQGSYNEQFF.

Here the CDR3 DNA reads TGTGCCTGGAGTGAGCGGGGTGGGACAGATACGCAGTATTTT. This sequence encodes CAWSERGGTDTQYF. The V call is TRBV30, the J call TRBJ2-3; 7 bases map to TRBD2. Looked up from germline, CDR1 is GTSNPN and CDR2 is SVGIG (reference sequence). J was trimmed by 3 bases and V by 1 base; bases with no gene match: 4. The CDR3 loop spans 14 amino acids.

The gene calls are TRBV6-2 or TRBV6-3 and TRBJ1-3; D call uncertain. The V and J ends lost 2 bases and 4 bases respectively, with 9 bases between them. There are 14 residues in the CDR3. Germline V gene data show CDR1 as MNHEY and CDR2 as SVGEGT. This CDR3 is CASSYKAGGNTIYF. The CDR3 DNA sequence: TGTGCCAGCAGTTACAAGGCGGGCGGAAACACCATATATTTT.

The table lists this clone with a few counts. This chain links TRBV6-5 with TRBJ2-1; D is unclear. This CDR3 is built from 13 residues. Trimming shortened V by 6 bases and J by 6 bases, and 12 bases separated the two germline ends. The germline V gene has CDR1 MNHEY and CDR2 SVGAGI. CDR3 DNA: TGTGCCAGCAGCCTTAGCATCGGCAATGAGCAGTTCTTC. The encoded protein is CASSLSIGNEQFF.

The J gene is TRBJ1-5, the V gene TRBV19; 8 bases match TRBD1. Germline assignment: CDR1 LNHDA and CDR2 SQIVND (reference sequence). V lost 4 bases and J lost 0; bases outside the gene matches: 11. CDR3 length: 18 amino acids. CDR3 amino acids: CASSTGDRSFYSNQPQHF. DNA of the CDR3: TGTGCCAGTAGTACTGGGGACAGGTCTTTTTATAGCAATCAGCCCCAGCATTTT.

The gene calls are TRBV5-6 and TRBJ1-2, with TRBD1 matching 7 bases. This CDR3 comprises 13 residues. CDR1 is SGHDT, CDR2 YYEEEE, per germline. J lost 8 bases, V lost 0 bases, and 4 bases had no gene match. As DNA, the CDR3 is TGTGCCAGCAGCTTGGACAGGGGACTGGGCTACACCTTC. It codes for CASSLDRGLGYTF.

V is TRBV10-3 and J is TRBJ2-6; 8 bases are shared with TRBD2. Losses at the gene ends were 3 bases for V and 1 base for J; bases not matched to a gene: 5. The CDR3 consists of 17 residues. From germline, CDR1 is ENHRY and CDR2 SYGVKD. The CDR3 DNA reads as TGTGCCATCAGTGACCGGGGGGGGCGGTCTGGGGCCAACGTCCTGACTTTC. Amino acid sequence: CAISDRGGRSGANVLTF.

The chain links TRBV7-9 to TRBJ2-7, with TRBD1 identical over 7 bases. This CDR3 has 13 amino acids. After removal of 6 bases from V and 6 bases from J, the junction contained 8 bases not matched to a gene. Germline values: CDR1 SEHNR, CDR2 FQNEAQ (reference sequence). Here the CDR3 DNA reads TGTGCCAGCAGAGGGACAGTAGGATCCGAGCAGTACTTC. This gives the protein CASRGTVGSEQYF.

This clone was recorded only once. The V call is TRBV27, the J call TRBJ2-7; 10 bases are shared with TRBD1. This CDR3 comprises 15 residues. Germline CDR1 MNHEY, CDR2 SMNVEV (reference sequence). V trimming: 2 bases; J trimming: 4 bases; junction bases outside the gene matches: 5. DNA for the CDR3: TGTGCCAGCAGTTTAGGGACAGGGGTTCAATACGAGCAGTACTTC. Amino acids: CASSLGTGVQYEQYF.

This clone was detected only once. The CDR3 loop is CASSRTQGGGQETQYF. CDR3 bases: TGTGCCAGCAGCCGTACCCAGGGAGGTGGGCAAGAGACCCAGTACTTC. The chain combines TRBV25-1 with TRBJ2-5; D is possibly TRBD2 (6 bases). Germline assignment: CDR1 MGHDK and CDR2 SYGVNS. The CDR3 runs to 16 residues. Trimming cost V 6 bases and J 2 bases, with 19 bases left between them.

This clone has just a few counts. The rearrangement links TRBV12-5 to TRBJ1-1; 7 bases fit TRBD1. After removal of 1 base from V and 4 bases from J, the junction contained 9 bases not matched to a gene. The germline CDR1 and CDR2 sequences are LGHNT and FRNRAP. This CDR3 comprises 16 residues. The CDR3 DNA follows: TGTGCTAGTGGTTTGGGAGGACAGGAGAAAAGCACTGAAGCTTTCTTT. Encoded protein: CASGLGGQEKSTEAFF.